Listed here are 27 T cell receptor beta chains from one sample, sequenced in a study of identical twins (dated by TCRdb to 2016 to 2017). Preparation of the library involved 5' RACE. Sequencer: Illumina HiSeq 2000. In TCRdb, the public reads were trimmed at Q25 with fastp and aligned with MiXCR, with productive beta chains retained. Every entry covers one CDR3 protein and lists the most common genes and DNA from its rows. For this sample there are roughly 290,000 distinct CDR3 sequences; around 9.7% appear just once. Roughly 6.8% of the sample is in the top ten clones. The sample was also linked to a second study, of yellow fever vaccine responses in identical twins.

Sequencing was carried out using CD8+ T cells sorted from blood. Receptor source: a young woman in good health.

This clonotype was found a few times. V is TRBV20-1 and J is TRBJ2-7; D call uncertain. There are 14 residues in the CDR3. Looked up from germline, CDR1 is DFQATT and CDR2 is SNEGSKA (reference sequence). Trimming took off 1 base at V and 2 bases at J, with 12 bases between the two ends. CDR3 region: CSARVTDPTYEQYF. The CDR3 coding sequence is TGCAGTGCTAGAGTTACCGATCCGACCTACGAGCAGTACTTC.

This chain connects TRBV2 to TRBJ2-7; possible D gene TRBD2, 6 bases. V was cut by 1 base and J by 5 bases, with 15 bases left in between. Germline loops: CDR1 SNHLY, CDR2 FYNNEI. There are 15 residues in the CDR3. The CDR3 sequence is CASSEVLAGGDEQYF. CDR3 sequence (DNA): TGTGCCAGCAGTGAAGTCCTAGCCGGGGGTGACGAGCAGTACTTC.

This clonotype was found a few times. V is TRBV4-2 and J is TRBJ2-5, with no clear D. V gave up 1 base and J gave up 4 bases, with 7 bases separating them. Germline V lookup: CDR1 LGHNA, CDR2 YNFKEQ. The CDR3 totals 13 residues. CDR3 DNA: TGTGCCAGCAGCCAAGTCCCAGGAGAGACCCAGTACTTC. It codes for CASSQVPGETQYF.

The CDR3 is CASSGAGENYEQYF. In nucleotides, the CDR3 is TGTGCCAGCAGCGGGGCGGGGGAAAACTACGAGCAGTACTTC. The J gene is TRBJ2-7, the V gene TRBV7-9; 7 bases line up with TRBD2. The trim removed 5 bases at V and 3 bases at J, leaving 7 bases unmatched. The CDR3 extends over 14 amino acids. Germline V gene sequence: CDR1 SEHNR, CDR2 FQNEAQ (reference sequence).

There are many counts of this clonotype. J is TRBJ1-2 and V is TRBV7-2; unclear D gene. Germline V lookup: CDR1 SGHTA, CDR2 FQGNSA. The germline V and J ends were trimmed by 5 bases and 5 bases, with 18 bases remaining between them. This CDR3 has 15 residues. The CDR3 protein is CASSPPVTRGYGYTF. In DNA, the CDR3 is TGTGCCAGCAGCCCCCCCGTGACCCGCGGGTATGGCTACACCTTC.

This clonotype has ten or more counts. The CDR3 sequence is CATRKLAEGQETQYF. Written as DNA, the CDR3 is TGTGCCACCCGCAAACTAGCGGAAGGTCAAGAGACCCAGTACTTC. The chain combines TRBV15 with TRBJ2-5; 8 bases match TRBD2. The CDR3 sequence is 15 residues long. The trim removed 8 bases at V and 2 bases at J, leaving 10 bases unmatched. CDR1 and CDR2 from the germline V gene are LNHNV and YYDKDF (reference sequence).

CDR3 DNA: TGTGCCAGCAGTTTAGGGGTGAAACCCCAGTTCTTC. Its protein is CASSLGVKPQFF. V and J are TRBV27 and TRBJ2-1; no definite D call. The CDR3 is 12 amino acids. CDR1 and CDR2 from the germline V gene are MNHEY and SMNVEV (reference sequence). Deletions cut 2 bases from V and 13 bases from J, with 12 bases between.

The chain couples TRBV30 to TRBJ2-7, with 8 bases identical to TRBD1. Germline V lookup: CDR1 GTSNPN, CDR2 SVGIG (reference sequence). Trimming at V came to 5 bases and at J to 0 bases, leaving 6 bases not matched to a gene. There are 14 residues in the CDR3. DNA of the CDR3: TGTGCCTGGGAGATGGGGACAGGCTCCTACGAGCAGTACTTC. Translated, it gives CAWEMGTGSYEQYF.

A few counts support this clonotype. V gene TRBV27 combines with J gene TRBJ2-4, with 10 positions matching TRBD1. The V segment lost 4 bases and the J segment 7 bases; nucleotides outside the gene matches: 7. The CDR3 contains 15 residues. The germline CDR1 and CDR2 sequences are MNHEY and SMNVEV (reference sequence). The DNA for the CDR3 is TGTGCCAGCAGTTCCCCCGGGACAGGGGCGAACATTCAGTACTTC. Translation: CASSSPGTGANIQYF.

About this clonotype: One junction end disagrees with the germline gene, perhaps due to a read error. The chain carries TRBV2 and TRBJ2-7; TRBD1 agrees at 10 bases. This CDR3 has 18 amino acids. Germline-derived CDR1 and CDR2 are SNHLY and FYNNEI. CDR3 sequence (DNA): TGTACCAGCAGTATTTATAGGGGACAGGGGCGATCACCCTACGAGCAGTACTTC. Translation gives CTSSIYRGQGRSPYEQYF.

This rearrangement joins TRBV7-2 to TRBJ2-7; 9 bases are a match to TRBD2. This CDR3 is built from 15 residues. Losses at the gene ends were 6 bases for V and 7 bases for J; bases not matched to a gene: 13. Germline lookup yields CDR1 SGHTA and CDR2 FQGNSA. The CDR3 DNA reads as TGTGCCAGCAGTCAGGGGACTAGCAACAGGGAAGAGCAGTACTTC. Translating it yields CASSQGTSNREEQYF.

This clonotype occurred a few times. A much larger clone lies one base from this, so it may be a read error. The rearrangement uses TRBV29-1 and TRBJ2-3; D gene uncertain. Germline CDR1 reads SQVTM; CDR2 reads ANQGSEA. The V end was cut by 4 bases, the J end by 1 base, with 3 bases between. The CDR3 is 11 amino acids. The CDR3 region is CSVGGTDTQYF. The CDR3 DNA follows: TGCAGCGTTGGAGGCACAGATACGCAGTATTTT.

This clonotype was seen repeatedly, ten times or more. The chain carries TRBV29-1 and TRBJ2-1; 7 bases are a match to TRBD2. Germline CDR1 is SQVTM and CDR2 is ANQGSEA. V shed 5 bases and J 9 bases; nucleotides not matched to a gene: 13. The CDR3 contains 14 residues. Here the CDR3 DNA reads TGCAGCGTTCTCCCTAGCGGCTCATTATTTGAGCAGTTCTTC. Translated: CSVLPSGSLFEQFF.

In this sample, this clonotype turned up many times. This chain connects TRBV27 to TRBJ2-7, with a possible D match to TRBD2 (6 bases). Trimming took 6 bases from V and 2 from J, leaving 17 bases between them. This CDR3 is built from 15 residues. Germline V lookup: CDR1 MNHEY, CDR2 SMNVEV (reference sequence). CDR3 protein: CASRPTGVFAYEQYF. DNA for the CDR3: TGTGCCAGCAGACCGACGGGGGTTTTTGCCTACGAGCAGTACTTC.

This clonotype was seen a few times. The CDR3 loop reads CASSPTSSLHEQYF. CDR3 DNA: TGTGCCAGCAGCCCAACTAGTTCTCTCCACGAGCAGTACTTC. This chain uses TRBV7-9 with TRBJ2-7, with D perhaps matching TRBD2 (5 bases). The CDR3 covers 14 residues. CDR1 and CDR2 (germline): SEHNR, FQNEAQ (reference sequence). Trimming shortened V by 5 bases and J by 5 bases, and 16 bases separated the two germline ends.

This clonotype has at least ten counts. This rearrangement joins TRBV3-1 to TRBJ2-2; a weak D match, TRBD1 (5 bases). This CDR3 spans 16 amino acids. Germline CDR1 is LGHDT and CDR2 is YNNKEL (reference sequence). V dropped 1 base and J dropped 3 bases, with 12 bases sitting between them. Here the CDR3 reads CASSQGLQAYTGELFF. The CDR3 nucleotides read TGTGCCAGCAGCCAAGGTTTACAGGCCTACACCGGGGAGCTGTTTTTT.

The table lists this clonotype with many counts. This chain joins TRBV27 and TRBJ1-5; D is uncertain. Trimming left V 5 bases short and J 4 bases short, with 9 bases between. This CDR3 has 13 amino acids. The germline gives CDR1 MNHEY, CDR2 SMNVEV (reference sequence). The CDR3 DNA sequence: TGTGCCAGCAGTGAAACAGTGAATCAGCCCCAGCATTTT. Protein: CASSETVNQPQHF.

The CDR3 DNA sequence: TGTGCCAGCAGCCCCGGAGGGGTGAGTAATGAGCAGTTCTTC. The encoded protein is CASSPGGVSNEQFF. V usage is TRBV27 and J usage is TRBJ2-1; TRBD2 might be the D (6 bases). The V end was cut by 6 bases, the J end by 7 bases, with 16 bases between. The CDR3 covers 14 residues. Germline CDR1 is MNHEY and CDR2 is SMNVEV (reference sequence).

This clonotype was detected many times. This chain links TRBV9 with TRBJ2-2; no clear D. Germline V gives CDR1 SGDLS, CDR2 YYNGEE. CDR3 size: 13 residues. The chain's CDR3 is CATEHANTGELFF. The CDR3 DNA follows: TGTGCGACGGAACACGCGAACACCGGGGAGCTGTTTTTT.

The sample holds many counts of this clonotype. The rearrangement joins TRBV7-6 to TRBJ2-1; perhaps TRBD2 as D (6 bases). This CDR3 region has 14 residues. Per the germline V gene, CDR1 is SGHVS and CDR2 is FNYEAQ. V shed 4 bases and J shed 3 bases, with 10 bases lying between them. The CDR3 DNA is TGTGCCAGCAGCTCTGGGGGGAACTACAATGAGCAGTTCTTC. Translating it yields CASSSGGNYNEQFF. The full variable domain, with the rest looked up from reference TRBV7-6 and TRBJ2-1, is GAGVSQSPRYKVTKRGQDVALRCDPISGHVSLYWYRQALGQGPEFLTYFNYEAQQDKSGLPNDRFSAERPEGSISTLTIQRTEQRDSAMYRCASSSGGNYNEQFFGPGTRLTVL.

The CDR3: CASSHQSGLAGEDTQYF. DNA for the CDR3: TGTGCCAGCAGTCACCAATCGGGACTAGCGGGAGAGGATACGCAGTATTTT. The chain employs TRBV6-5 and TRBJ2-3; 14 nucleotides agree with TRBD2. CDR1 is MNHEY and CDR2 is SVGAGI in the germline V gene. Unmatched junction bases numbered 10, after V lost 5 bases and J lost 6 bases. This CDR3 contains 17 residues.

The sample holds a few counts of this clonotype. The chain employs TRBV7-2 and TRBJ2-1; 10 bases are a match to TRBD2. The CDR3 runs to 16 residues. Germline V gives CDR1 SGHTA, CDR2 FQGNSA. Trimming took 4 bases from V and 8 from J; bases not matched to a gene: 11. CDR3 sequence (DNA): TGTGCCAGCAGCTCCCCCTTCAGCGGGAGGGACTATGAGCAGTTCTTC. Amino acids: CASSSPFSGRDYEQFF.

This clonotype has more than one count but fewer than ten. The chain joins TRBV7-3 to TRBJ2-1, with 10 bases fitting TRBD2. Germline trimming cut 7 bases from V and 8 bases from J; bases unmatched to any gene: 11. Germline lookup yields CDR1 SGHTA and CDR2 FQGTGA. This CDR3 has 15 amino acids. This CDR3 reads CASTIGSGGIDEQFF. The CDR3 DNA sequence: TGTGCCAGCACCATCGGTAGCGGGGGGATTGATGAGCAGTTCTTC.

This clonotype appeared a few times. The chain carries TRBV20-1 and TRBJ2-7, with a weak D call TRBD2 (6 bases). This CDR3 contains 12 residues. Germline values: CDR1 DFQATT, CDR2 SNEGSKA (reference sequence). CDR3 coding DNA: TGCAGCCAAAGGGCTAGCGACTACGAGCAGTACTTC. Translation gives CSQRASDYEQYF.

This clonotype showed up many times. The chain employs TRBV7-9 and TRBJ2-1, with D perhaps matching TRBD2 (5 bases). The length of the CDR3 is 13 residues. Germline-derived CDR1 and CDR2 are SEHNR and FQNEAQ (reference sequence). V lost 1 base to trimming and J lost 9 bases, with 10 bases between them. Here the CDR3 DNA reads TGTGCCAGCAGCTTAGGTCTAGCAAGTGAGCAGTTCTTC. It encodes CASSLGLASEQFF.

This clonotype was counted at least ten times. The CDR3 bases are TGTGCCAGCAGATCTAGTCTGAATGAGAATGAGCAGTTCTTC. This translates into CASRSSLNENEQFF. V is TRBV12-3 or TRBV12-4 and J is TRBJ2-1; D is uncertain. Trimming left V 6 bases short and J 7 bases short, with 16 bases between. The CDR3 totals 14 residues.

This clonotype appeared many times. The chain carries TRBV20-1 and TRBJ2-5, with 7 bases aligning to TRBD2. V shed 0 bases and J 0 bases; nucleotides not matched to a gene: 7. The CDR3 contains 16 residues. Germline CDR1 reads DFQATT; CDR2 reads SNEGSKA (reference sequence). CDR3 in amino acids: CSARDLGSGDQETQYF. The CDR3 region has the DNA TGCAGTGCTAGAGATCTGGGGAGCGGGGACCAAGAGACCCAGTACTTC.